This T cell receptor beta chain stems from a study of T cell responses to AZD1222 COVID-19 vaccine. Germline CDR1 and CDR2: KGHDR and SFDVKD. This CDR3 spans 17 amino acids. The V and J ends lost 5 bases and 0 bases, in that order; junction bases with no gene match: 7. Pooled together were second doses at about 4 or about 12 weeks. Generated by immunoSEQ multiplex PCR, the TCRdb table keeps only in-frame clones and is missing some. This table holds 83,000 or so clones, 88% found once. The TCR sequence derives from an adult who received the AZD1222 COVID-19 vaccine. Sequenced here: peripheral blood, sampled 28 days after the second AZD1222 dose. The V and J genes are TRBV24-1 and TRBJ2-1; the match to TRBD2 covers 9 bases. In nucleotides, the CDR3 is TGTGCCACCAGTGCGCCGGGACTAGCAGGCTCCTACAATGAGCAGTTCTTC. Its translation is CATSAPGLAGSYNEQFF.